Given below is one T cell receptor (beta chain) in context. No more than 2 weeks before study entry, exposed participants had met a case of COVID-19. In the original workflow: The assay estimated nucleated cells by amplifying reference gene primers. Sequencing was performed with immunoSEQ multiplex PCR; in TCRdb, only in-frame clones are kept and a portion is missing. V, J and clone size were drawn from that table, and D and trimming were deduced from the DNA. The sample gives 150,000 or so clones, approximately 90% of which show up once; approximately 3.7% is in the top ten. The data originate from a study of blood T cell repertoires in COVID-19. Across the study: T cells, B-cell-depleted T cells, or PBMCs provided the cDNA or gDNA that served as material.

V shed 0 bases and J shed 6 bases, with 12 bases lying between them. The CDR3 runs 14 residues. Per germline, CDR1 SGDLS and CDR2 YYNGEE. This chain links TRBV9 with TRBJ2-5; tentatively, D is TRBD1 (5 bases). Sequencing used PBMCs or T cells enriched from blood (not recorded which). The source is a woman in her thirties or forties who had been exposed to COVID-19. The CDR3 coding sequence is TGTGCCAGCAGCGTAGCGGGCAGGGCGAAGACCCAGTACTTC. Translation: CASSVAGRAKTQYF.